What follows describes a single TCR beta chain. Its antigen is undetermined. This sample was included in a study of T cell responses to AZD1222 COVID-19 vaccine. General study points: Most donors were white British and more were female, and clonal diversity was possibly underestimated. Every sample of the repertoires postdated the peak T cell response.

CDR3 length: 14 residues. The V end was cut by 2 bases, the J end by 4 bases, with 9 bases between. In germline, CDR1 is LNHDA, CDR2 SQIVND (reference sequence). The assay was immunoSEQ multiplex PCR, and TCRdb's table has in-frame clones only and misses some. This table has 150,000 or so clones, about nine tenths appearing once. Second doses at about 4 or about 12 weeks were pooled. The chain recombines TRBV19 with TRBJ2-1; D assignment may be TRBD1 or TRBD2 (5 bases each). Specimen: peripheral blood, collected 28 days after the second AZD1222 dose. The receptor was isolated from an adult who received the AZD1222 COVID-19 vaccine. The DNA of the CDR3 is TGTGCCAGTAGTATAAGGGGAGTTTACAATGAGCAGTTCTTC. Its protein product is CASSIRGVYNEQFF.